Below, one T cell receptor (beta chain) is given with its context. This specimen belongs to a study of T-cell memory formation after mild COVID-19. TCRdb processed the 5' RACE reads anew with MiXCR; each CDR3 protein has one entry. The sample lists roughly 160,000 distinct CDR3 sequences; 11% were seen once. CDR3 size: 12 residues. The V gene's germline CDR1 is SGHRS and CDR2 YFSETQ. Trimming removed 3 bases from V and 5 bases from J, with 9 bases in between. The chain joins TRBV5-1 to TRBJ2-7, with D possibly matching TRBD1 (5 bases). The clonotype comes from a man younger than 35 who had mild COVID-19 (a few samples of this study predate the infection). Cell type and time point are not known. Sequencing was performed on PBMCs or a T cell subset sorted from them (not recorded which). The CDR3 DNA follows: TGCGCCAGCAGCTCCAGGGTCCACGAGCAGTACGTC. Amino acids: CASSSRVHEQYV.